The present TCR beta chain was sequenced within a study of shared clonotypes between healthy human individuals. Sequencing used immunoSEQ multiplex PCR; TCRdb keeps in-frame clones, though not all of them. The sample consists of roughly 2 million clones, 85% to 95% of them appearing once. This clone was seen once. In germline, CDR1 is SGHDT, CDR2 YYEEEE. The CDR3 contains 17 residues. Trimming cost V 0 bases and J 0 bases; bases outside gene matches: 4. The sequence was obtained from a man aged 18 to 30 in good health. The material sequenced was naive CD4+ T cells sorted from blood. Subset noted: CD45RA+ positively selected. This chain connects TRBV5-6 to TRBJ1-3, with 9 bases that match TRBD1. Here the CDR3 DNA reads TGTGCCAGCAGCTTGGCCGGGACAGGGTTCTCTGGAAACACCATATATTTT. Translating it yields CASSLAGTGFSGNTIYF.